This T cell receptor beta chain was profiled in a study of blood T cell repertoires in COVID-19. Germline CDR1 MNHEY, CDR2 SVGAGI. The CDR3 is 14 residues long. Trimming pared 10 bases from V and 2 bases from J, leaving 18 bases between. Some clones are missing from TCRdb's copy, which holds only in-frame ones; the method was immunoSEQ multiplex PCR. The sample carries 95,000 to 130,000 clones, roughly 80% recorded once. The TCR comes from a man between 25 and 39 years old with acute or convalescent COVID-19. Sequencing was performed on peripheral blood. This chain joins TRBV6-5 and TRBJ2-7; D is perhaps TRBD1 (5 bases). Here the CDR3 reads CATKKKGFAYEQYV. CDR3 nucleotides: TGTGCCACCAAAAAGAAGGGGTTTGCCTACGAGCAGTACGTC.